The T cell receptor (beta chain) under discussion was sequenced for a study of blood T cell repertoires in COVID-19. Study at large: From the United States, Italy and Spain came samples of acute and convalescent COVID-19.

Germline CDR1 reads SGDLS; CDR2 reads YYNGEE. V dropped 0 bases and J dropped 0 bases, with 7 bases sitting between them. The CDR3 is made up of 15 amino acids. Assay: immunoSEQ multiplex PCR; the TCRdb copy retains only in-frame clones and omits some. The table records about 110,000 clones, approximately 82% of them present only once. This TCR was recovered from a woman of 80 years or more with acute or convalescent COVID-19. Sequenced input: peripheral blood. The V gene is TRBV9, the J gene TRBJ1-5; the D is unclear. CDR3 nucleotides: TGTGCCAGCAGCGTAGACGGGAATAGCAATCAGCCCCAGCATTTT. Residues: CASSVDGNSNQPQHF.